A single sample gave rise to the 28 T cell receptor beta chains below, sequenced in a study of blood T cells in healthy people across ages. Combining a sample-barcoded 5' primer with a J-beta primer mix, a second PCR ran for roughly 6 to 11 cycles. TCRdb re-derived calls from the 5' RACE reads in MiXCR, one entry per CDR3 protein. The sample includes approximately 940,000 distinct CDR3 sequences, approximately 49% of them seen just once. The sample comprised blood. The receptors shown here come from a man aged 25 to 40 in good health.

The chain joins TRBV12-3 or TRBV12-4 to TRBJ2-4, with 7 bases that match TRBD2. The CDR3 is 15 residues long. Unmatched junction bases numbered 10, after V lost 5 bases and J lost 6 bases. As DNA, the CDR3 is TGTGCCAGCAGTCGACAGCCCGGGGAGGGAAACATTCAGTACTTC. Translation: CASSRQPGEGNIQYF.

This chain joins TRBV27 and TRBJ2-7, with a tentative D call TRBD1 (5 bases). CDR1 is MNHEY, CDR2 SMNVEV, per germline (reference sequence). Trimming left V 1 base short and J 5 bases short, with 15 bases between. The CDR3 has 15 amino acids. Here the CDR3 reads CASSLLPHRWNEQYF. The CDR3, as DNA: TGTGCCAGCAGTTTATTGCCTCACAGGTGGAACGAGCAGTACTTC.

The chain has TRBV28 and TRBJ1-5, with a weak D call TRBD1 (5 bases). There are 16 residues in the CDR3. CDR1 and CDR2 (germline): MDHEN, SYDVKM. Between the trimmed V and J ends, which lost 4 bases and 6 bases, there was a span of 19 bases. In nucleotides, the CDR3 is TGTGCCAGCAGTTCTGCGTCCAGGGAAGAGAGTCAGCCCCAGCATTTT. As protein: CASSSASREESQPQHF.

This clonotype showed up just a few times. The CDR3: CSVVPDLAKNIQYF. CDR3 bases: TGCAGCGTTGTTCCGGACCTAGCCAAAAACATTCAGTACTTC. The chain combines TRBV29-1 with TRBJ2-4; D uncertain. The CDR3 consists of 14 residues. Between the trimmed V and J ends, which lost 4 bases and 0 bases, there was a span of 10 bases. Germline lookup yields CDR1 SQVTM and CDR2 ANQGSEA.

The chain combines TRBV25-1 with TRBJ1-2; D perhaps matches TRBD1 (6 bases). Germline assignment: CDR1 MGHDK and CDR2 SYGVNS. CDR3 length: 14 amino acids. The V end lost 5 bases, the J end lost 1 base, and 11 bases lay between the germline ends. CDR3 in amino acids: CASSNTRGNYGYTF. CDR3 sequence (DNA): TGTGCCAGCAGTAATACCAGGGGTAACTATGGCTACACCTTC.

This clonotype showed up just a few times. V and J are TRBV7-2 and TRBJ2-1; D call uncertain. The germline gives CDR1 SGHTA, CDR2 FQGNSA. The V and J ends lost 0 bases and 4 bases respectively, with 7 bases between them. The length of the CDR3 is 14 residues. CDR3 nucleotide sequence: TGTGCCAGCAGCTTAGCGATGGGATACAATGAGCAGTTCTTC. Its translation is CASSLAMGYNEQFF.

This clonotype was seen repeatedly, ten times or more. The chain recombines TRBV28 with TRBJ2-2; 10 nucleotides align to TRBD1. CDR1 and CDR2 (germline): MDHEN, SYDVKM. The J segment lost 7 bases and the V segment lost 7 bases, leaving 12 bases of the junction unmatched. The CDR3 length is 16 residues. This CDR3 reads CASTGRGQGVVGELFF. The CDR3 coding sequence is TGTGCCAGCACCGGGAGAGGACAGGGGGTCGTCGGGGAGCTGTTTTTT.

This chain uses TRBV2 with TRBJ2-3; D is perhaps TRBD1 or TRBD2 (5 bases each). CDR1 and CDR2 (germline): SNHLY, FYNNEI. The CDR3 runs 12 residues. Trimming removed 0 bases at V and 14 bases at J, with 12 bases between. The DNA for the CDR3 is TGTGCCAGCAGTGAAGCGCAGGGACCCCGGTATTTT. This translates into CASSEAQGPRYF. Drawing the rest from reference TRBV2 and TRBJ2-3, the complete variable domain is EPEVTQTPSHQVTQMGQEVILRCVPISNHLYFYWYRQILGQKVEFLVSFYNNEISEKSEIFDDQFSVERPDGSNFTLKIRSTKLEDSAMYFCASSEAQGPRYFGPGTRLTVL.

The chain employs TRBV7-9 and TRBJ1-5; maybe TRBD1 (6 bases). The CDR3 spans 16 residues. Trimming removed 1 base at V and 0 bases at J, with 10 bases between. Germline CDR1 reads SEHNR; CDR2 reads FQNEAQ (reference sequence). The CDR3, as DNA: TGTGCCAGCAGCTTAGGCAGGGGAGGTAGCAATCAGCCCCAGCATTTT. Its translation is CASSLGRGGSNQPQHF.

The chain uses TRBV11-1 and TRBJ2-1, with D tentatively TRBD2 (5 bases). Germline V gives CDR1 SGHAT, CDR2 FQDESV (reference sequence). The CDR3 runs 15 residues. Trimming cost V 5 bases and J 2 bases, with 13 bases left between them. This CDR3 reads CASSLDGVAYNEQFF. The DNA for the CDR3 is TGTGCCAGCAGCCTAGACGGGGTGGCCTACAATGAGCAGTTCTTC.

About this clonotype itself: Because it lacks the conserved phenylalanine or tryptophan at the end, this CDR3 is likely a read error. DNA for the CDR3: TGTGCCAGCAGCTCCACCACTGGACAGGGGGCAAATCAGCCCCAGCATATT. Translation gives CASSSTTGQGANQPQHI. This chain connects TRBV7-2 to TRBJ1-5, with 11 positions matching TRBD1. The junction had 9 bases not matched to a gene; V was cut back by 4 bases and J by 4 bases. The germline V gene has CDR1 SGHTA and CDR2 FQGNSA. This CDR3 has 17 residues.

The chain uses TRBV6-1 and TRBJ1-6; 8 nucleotides align to TRBD1. CDR3 length: 18 residues. J lost 0 bases, V lost 7 bases, and 11 bases had no gene match. Germline CDR1 is MNHNS and CDR2 is SASEGT. In nucleotides, the CDR3 is TGTGCCAGCAAGAGGCAGGGGGCCTCGACCTCCTATAATTCACCCCTCCACTTT. This encodes CASKRQGASTSYNSPLHF.

The chain has TRBV11-2 and TRBJ1-5; D perhaps matches TRBD1 (5 bases). Germline lookup yields CDR1 SGHAT and CDR2 FQNNGV. Trimming stripped 3 bases from V and 6 bases from J, with 12 bases between. The CDR3 extends over 14 amino acids. The CDR3 loop reads CASSLSRASQPQHF. The CDR3 coding sequence is TGTGCCAGCAGCTTGAGCAGGGCTAGTCAGCCCCAGCATTTT.

This rearrangement joins TRBV12-3 or TRBV12-4 to TRBJ2-5; D is perhaps TRBD2 (6 bases). Trimming cost V 3 bases and J 4 bases, with 12 bases left between them. CDR3 length equals 14 residues. The CDR3: CASSFHSSGETQYF. CDR3 in DNA: TGTGCCAGCAGTTTTCACAGTAGCGGAGAGACCCAGTACTTC.

A single count supports this clonotype. The V call is TRBV20-1, the J call TRBJ2-4; D is possibly TRBD2 (5 bases). TRBJ2-7 matches the DNA end more closely, so the J call is doubtful. Germline CDR1 reads DFQATT; CDR2 reads SNEGSKA (reference sequence). The CDR3 contains 13 residues. The CDR3 bases are TGCAGTGCTAGAGACGTGAGGGCCTACGAGCAGTACTTC. It codes for CSARDVRAYEQYF.

The V and J genes are TRBV7-2 and TRBJ1-1, with unresolved D. This CDR3 comprises 14 residues. V lost 6 bases and J 4 bases, leaving 15 bases between the germline ends. Germline-derived CDR1 and CDR2 are SGHTA and FQGNSA. CDR3 nucleotides: TGTGCCAGCAGACTGACACCGCAAGGCACTGAAGCTTTCTTT. It yields the protein CASRLTPQGTEAFF.

This chain connects TRBV18 to TRBJ2-7; D possibly uses TRBD1 or TRBD2 (5 bases each). The CDR3 totals 16 residues. The V and J ends lost 3 bases and 3 bases respectively, with 18 bases between them. CDR1 KGHSH and CDR2 LQKENI come from the germline V gene. The CDR3 DNA reads as TGTGCCAGCTCACCCTTCTTCGGGGCACAAAGCTACGAGCAGTACTTC. It is translated as CASSPFFGAQSYEQYF.

Note on this clonotype: A junction boundary mismatches the germline segment, possibly from a read error. The J gene is TRBJ2-7, the V gene TRBV4-3, with 7 bases lining up with TRBD2. Germline V lookup: CDR1 LGHNA, CDR2 YSLEER. The CDR3 runs to 17 residues. The CDR3 DNA is TGCGCCAGCAGCCAAGATACCACGGGGACTACCTCCTACGACCAGTACTTC. Protein: CASSQDTTGTTSYDQYF.

This chain links TRBV6-1 with TRBJ2-1; D is unresolved. Between the trimmed V and J ends, which lost 8 bases and 0 bases, there was a span of 11 bases. The CDR3 consists of 14 residues. CDR1 and CDR2 (germline): MNHNS, SASEGT. CDR3 region: CASGPSSSYNEQFF. The CDR3 region has the DNA TGTGCCAGCGGGCCCTCAAGCTCCTACAATGAGCAGTTCTTC.

This clonotype has only a few counts. This sequence joins TRBV6-1 and TRBJ2-7; 9 bases align to TRBD1. This CDR3 spans 14 amino acids. The V and J ends lost 6 bases and 1 base, in that order; junction bases with no gene match: 4. The V gene's germline CDR1 is MNHNS and CDR2 SASEGT. DNA of the CDR3: TGTGCCAGCAGAGGACAGGGGAGTTCCTACGAGCAGTACTTC. Translated: CASRGQGSSYEQYF.

This clonotype was detected only a few times. The V gene is TRBV20-1, the J gene TRBJ2-1; D uncertain. Trimming stripped 6 bases from V and 7 bases from J, with 10 bases between. Germline loops: CDR1 DFQATT, CDR2 SNEGSKA (reference sequence). The CDR3 has 11 residues. CDR3 DNA sequence: TGCAGTGCGGAAGGAGCTAATGAGCAGTTCTTC. It yields the protein CSAEGANEQFF.

The V gene is TRBV11-2, the J gene TRBJ2-1; 12 bases align to TRBD2. The CDR3 extends over 17 amino acids. Unmatched junction bases numbered 11, after V lost 2 bases and J lost 9 bases. The germline V gene encodes CDR1 SGHAT and CDR2 FQNNGV. DNA of the CDR3: TGTGCCAGCAGCTTACCCAGTCTAGCGGGGGGGCTGGTTGAGCAGTTCTTC. Its translation: CASSLPSLAGGLVEQFF.

A word on this clonotype: A much larger clone differs by one base, so this may be a read error. The CDR3 spells CASSLALGFQLNEQFF. The DNA for the CDR3 is TGTGCTAGCAGCTTAGCGCTGGGGTTCCAACTCAATGAGCAGTTCTTC. V and J are TRBV7-7 and TRBJ2-1; maybe TRBD2 (5 bases). The germline V gene has CDR1 SSHAT and CDR2 FNYEAQ (reference sequence). The CDR3 spans 16 residues.

The V call is TRBV5-1, the J call TRBJ2-1, with D hard to call. The CDR3 runs 15 residues. The germline V and J ends were trimmed by 0 bases and 1 base, with 8 bases remaining between them. Germline V CDR1 and CDR2: SGHRS, YFSETQ. The CDR3 is CASSLGSRSYNEQFF. CDR3 coding DNA: TGCGCCAGCAGCTTGGGAAGCAGATCCTACAATGAGCAGTTCTTC.

This clonotype turned up a few times. This chain links TRBV10-3 with TRBJ2-5; TRBD2 might be the D (6 bases). Germline loops: CDR1 ENHRY, CDR2 SYGVKD. With 10 bases removed from V and 2 bases from J, the gap between germline ends came to 17 bases. This CDR3 has 14 residues. The CDR3 here is CATGGNFSQETQYF. DNA of the CDR3: TGTGCCACCGGAGGGAACTTTTCACAAGAGACCCAGTACTTC.

The genes are TRBV28 and TRBJ1-5, with D tentatively TRBD1 (5 bases). Germline assignment: CDR1 MDHEN and CDR2 SYDVKM. Between the trimmed V and J ends, which lost 5 bases and 4 bases, there was a span of 12 bases. There are 14 residues in the CDR3. CDR3 amino acids: CASSPRQTNQPQHF. The CDR3 nucleotides are TGTGCCAGCAGTCCCCGACAGACTAATCAGCCCCAGCATTTT.

The CDR3 DNA is TGTGCCAGCAGTATCCCGGGACAGGGGTTTTATGGCTACACCTTC. Its translation is CASSIPGQGFYGYTF. This chain joins TRBV6-5 and TRBJ1-2, with 10 positions matching TRBD1. From germline, CDR1 is MNHEY and CDR2 SVGAGI. With V trimmed by 5 bases and J by 5 bases, 8 bases remained unmatched. The CDR3 has 15 residues.

The genes are TRBV6-5 and TRBJ2-1, with 13 bases matching TRBD2. J lost 7 bases, V lost 8 bases, and 5 bases had no gene match. The CDR3 has 14 amino acids. Germline assignment: CDR1 MNHEY and CDR2 SVGAGI. In DNA, the CDR3 is TGTGCCAGCGGGACTAGCGGGGTTCTAAATGAGCAGTTCTTC. Protein product: CASGTSGVLNEQFF.